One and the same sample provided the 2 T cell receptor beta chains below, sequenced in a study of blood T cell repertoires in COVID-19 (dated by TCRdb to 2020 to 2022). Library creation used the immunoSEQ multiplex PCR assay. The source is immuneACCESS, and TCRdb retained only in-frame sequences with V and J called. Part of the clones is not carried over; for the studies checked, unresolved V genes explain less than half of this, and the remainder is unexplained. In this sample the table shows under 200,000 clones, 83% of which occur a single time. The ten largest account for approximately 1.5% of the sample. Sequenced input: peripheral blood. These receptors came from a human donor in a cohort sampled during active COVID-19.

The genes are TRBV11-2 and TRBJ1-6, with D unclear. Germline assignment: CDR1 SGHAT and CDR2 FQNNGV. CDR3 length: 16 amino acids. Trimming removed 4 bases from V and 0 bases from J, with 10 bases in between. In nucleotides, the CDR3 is TGTGCCAGCAGCTCGGTCAAATACTCCTATAATTCACCCCTCCACTTT. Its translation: CASSSVKYSYNSPLHF.

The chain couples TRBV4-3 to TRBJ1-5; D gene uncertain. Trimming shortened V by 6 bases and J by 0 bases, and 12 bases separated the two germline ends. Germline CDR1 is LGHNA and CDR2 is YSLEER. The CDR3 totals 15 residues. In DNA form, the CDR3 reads TGCGCCAGCAGTCTAGGTCGGGATAGCAATCAGCCCCAGCATTTT. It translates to CASSLGRDSNQPQHF.